The TCR beta chain described here comes from a study of T cell changes during pregnancy in multiple sclerosis. Profiling relied on immunoSEQ multiplex PCR, and the TCRdb table lists in-frame clones only, not all of them. Of approximately 70,000 clones in the sample, approximately 90% were seen once. The V segment lost 0 bases and the J segment 5 bases; nucleotides outside the gene matches: 6. CDR3 length equals 16 residues. Per the germline V gene, CDR1 is SGHRS and CDR2 is YFSETQ. This receptor was taken from a female donor in good health, enrolled as a control in a pregnancy study. The gene calls are TRBV5-1 and TRBJ2-1; 9 bases line up with TRBD2. The source was peripheral blood, collected in the first trimester of pregnancy. The CDR3 DNA is TGCGCCAGCAGCTTGGGTGGCGGGAGGGCCAACAATGAGCAGTTCTTC. It is translated as CASSLGGGRANNEQFF.